What follows are 2 T cell receptor beta chains derived from one specimen sequenced in a study of blood T cell repertoires in COVID-19. The protocol was immunoSEQ multiplex PCR, while the TCRdb copy is restricted to in-frame clones and leaves out a portion. The table records tens of thousands of clones, approximately 80% of them present only once. The sequencing sample was made of peripheral blood. Receptors originate from an older woman with acute or convalescent COVID-19.

This clone came up a few times. Here the CDR3 DNA reads TGTGCCAGCAGTACGGACAGGGGGGACACCGGGGAGCTGTTTTTT. Translating gives CASSTDRGDTGELFF. J is TRBJ2-2 and V is TRBV27; 10 bases map to TRBD1. Germline loops: CDR1 MNHEY, CDR2 SMNVEV (reference sequence). This CDR3 has 15 residues. The junction had 3 bases not matched to a gene; V was cut back by 5 bases and J by 3 bases.

This clone was detected only a few times. The rearrangement links TRBV7-9 to TRBJ1-2; 11 nucleotides align to TRBD1. CDR3 length equals 13 residues. From germline, CDR1 is SEHNR and CDR2 FQNEAQ (reference sequence). After removal of 5 bases from V and 8 bases from J, the junction contained 4 bases not matched to a gene. CDR3 coding DNA: TGTGCCAGCAGCCCAGGACAGGGGGCGGGCTACACCTTC. Translation gives CASSPGQGAGYTF.